This TCR beta chain was profiled in a study of OX40 agonist ivuxolimab in advanced cancers. Overall study context: Ivuxolimab, an agonistic anti-OX40 (CD134) antibody, was given to patients. One patient with hepatocellular carcinoma and two with cutaneous melanoma, three in all, had partial responses. The study, taken as a whole, reports: Both CD4+ and CD8+ T cell populations in blood had undergone clonal expansion by week 6 at 0.1 to 3.0 mg/kg. It was not determined which antigens were specifically recognized by the peripheral T cells that had undergone clonal expansion.

Trimming cost V 0 bases and J 4 bases; bases outside gene matches: 6. The CDR3 sequence is 16 residues long. Germline CDR1 is SGHRS and CDR2 is YFSETQ. TCRdb keeps only in-frame clones here, not all; method: immunoSEQ multiplex PCR. The data contain some 67,000 clones, approximately 80% of them seen just once; the ten biggest clones take up roughly 5.8%. About this clone: What it binds is not known.

The chain has TRBV5-1 and TRBJ2-2, with TRBD1 matching 7 bases. The source of this sequence is an adult with an advanced solid tumor such as melanoma, head and neck, liver or kidney cancer. Sequenced here: CD4+ or CD8+ T cells sorted from blood, sampled in a trial of the OX40 agonist ivuxolimab. The CDR3 is CASSLGTGGSTGELFF. For the CDR3, the DNA is TGCGCCAGCAGCTTGGGGACAGGCGGAAGCACCGGGGAGCTGTTTTTT.